These 22 T cell receptor beta chains were all obtained from the same sample, sequenced in a study of cytomegalovirus exposure and HLA in healthy donors. PCR was performed using 60 Vbeta and 13 Jbeta primers. The repertoire was sequenced with immunoSEQ multiplex PCR; TCRdb's copy has only in-frame clones and lacks some. The sample contains some 120,000 clones, about 76% of which appear only once. Sequenced material: PBMCs. Receptors originate from a woman in her thirties or forties in good health and CMV-seropositive.

The chain uses TRBV9 and TRBJ2-6, with 12 bases aligning to TRBD1. Germline V lookup: CDR1 SGDLS, CDR2 YYNGEE. The CDR3 spans 17 residues. Trimming cost V 3 bases and J 3 bases; bases outside gene matches: 4. The CDR3 DNA follows: TGTGCCAGCAGCGGAGGGGACAGGGGGCTTGGGGCCAACGTCCTGACTTTC. Encoded protein: CASSGGDRGLGANVLTF.

This chain uses TRBV15 with TRBJ1-2, with 8 bases identical to TRBD1. Germline values: CDR1 LNHNV, CDR2 YYDKDF (reference sequence). The CDR3 totals 16 residues. The trim removed 5 bases at V and 0 bases at J, leaving 8 bases unmatched. CDR3 in DNA: TGTGCCACCAGCCTTGACAGGGGCCCGTCTAACTATGGCTACACCTTC. Its translation: CATSLDRGPSNYGYTF.

This clone turned up a few times. The same CDR3 is also encoded by other DNA sequences in this sample. V is TRBV5-6 and J is TRBJ2-5; possible D gene TRBD2, 6 bases. CDR3 length: 13 amino acids. The germline V and J ends were trimmed by 4 bases and 5 bases, with 12 bases remaining between them. Per the germline V gene, CDR1 is SGHDT and CDR2 is YYEEEE. DNA of the CDR3: TGTGCCAGCAGCCTGGGGGGAGTGGAGACCCAGTACTTC. It codes for CASSLGGVETQYF.

The chain uses TRBV2 and TRBJ2-3, with 11 bases lining up with TRBD1. CDR3 length: 15 amino acids. CDR1 and CDR2 from the germline V gene are SNHLY and FYNNEI. V lost 5 bases and J lost 5; bases outside the gene matches: 6. The CDR3 loop reads CASSPGTGGLDTQYF. The DNA of the CDR3 is TGTGCCAGCAGTCCCGGGACAGGGGGTTTAGATACGCAGTATTTT.

The V gene is TRBV19, the J gene TRBJ2-2, with no clear D. The CDR3 totals 14 residues. CDR1 is LNHDA, CDR2 SQIVND, per germline (reference sequence). V lost 4 bases, J lost 0 bases, and 6 bases lay in between. The CDR3 DNA reads as TGTGCCAGTAGTAGTCAGACGAACACCGGGGAGCTGTTTTTT. It translates to CASSSQTNTGELFF.

The chain carries TRBV5-1 and TRBJ2-7, with 7 nucleotides matching TRBD1. With V trimmed by 4 bases and J by 2 bases, 6 bases remained unmatched. The CDR3 extends over 14 amino acids. CDR1 and CDR2 (germline): SGHRS, YFSETQ. The CDR3: CASSTRTGTYEQYF. DNA for the CDR3: TGCGCCAGCAGCACCCGGACAGGAACCTACGAGCAGTACTTC.

The chain links TRBV4-2 to TRBJ2-1, with 13 nucleotides matching TRBD2. With V trimmed by 3 bases and J by 7 bases, 9 bases remained unmatched. The CDR3 loop spans 17 amino acids. Germline V CDR1 and CDR2: LGHNA, YNFKEQ. The CDR3 region has the DNA TGTGCCAGCAGCCAGGCAATACTAGCGGGGGGGCGAAATGAGCAGTTCTTC. Translated, it gives CASSQAILAGGRNEQFF.

The table lists this clone with a few counts. Other DNA variants within this sample encode the same CDR3. The J gene is TRBJ1-2, the V gene TRBV30; the match to TRBD1 covers 8 bases. The CDR3 extends over 13 amino acids. Germline V lookup: CDR1 GTSNPN, CDR2 SVGIG (reference sequence). The junction had 5 bases not matched to a gene; V was cut back by 4 bases and J by 4 bases. The CDR3 nucleotides are TGTGCCTGGAACCGGGACAGGCCCTATGGCTACACCTTC. It specifies CAWNRDRPYGYTF.

Points on this clone: A much larger clone sits a single nucleotide away, making a read error possible. Other nucleotide sequences in the sample specify the same CDR3. This sequence joins TRBV6-5 and TRBJ1-1; 8 nucleotides agree with TRBD1. After removal of 3 bases from V and 5 bases from J, the junction contained 2 bases not matched to a gene. This CDR3 has 13 amino acids. CDR1 and CDR2 (germline): MNHEY, SVGAGI. This chain's CDR3 is CASSYTGGTEAFF. CDR3 DNA: TGTGCCAGCAGTTATACAGGGGGGACTGAAGCTTTCTTT.

The rearrangement joins TRBV5-5 to TRBJ1-5; 9 positions match TRBD1. The CDR3 is 15 amino acids. Trimming took 4 bases from V and 2 from J; bases not matched to a gene: 4. CDR1 SGHKS and CDR2 YYEKEE come from the germline V gene (reference sequence). This CDR3 is CASSPWTGGNQPQHF. The CDR3 DNA reads as TGTGCCAGCAGCCCGTGGACAGGGGGCAATCAGCCCCAGCATTTT. Together with reference TRBV5-5 and TRBJ1-5, the CDR3 gives the full variable domain: DAGVTQSPTHLIKTRGQQVTLRCSPISGHKSVSWYQQVLGQGPQFIFQYYEKEERGRGNFPDRFSARQFPNYSSELNVNALLLGDSALYLCASSPWTGGNQPQHFGDGTRLSIL.

The chain is built from TRBV5-8 and TRBJ1-1, with D possibly matching TRBD1 (5 bases). This CDR3 comprises 15 residues. Between the trimmed V and J ends, which lost 4 bases and 1 base, there was a span of 14 bases. Germline CDR1 SGHTS, CDR2 YDEGEE. CDR3 sequence: CASSQLGGTNTEAFF. The CDR3 coding sequence is TGTGCCAGCAGCCAGTTGGGAGGGACGAACACTGAAGCTTTCTTT.

The V and J genes are TRBV11-2 and TRBJ1-1; weak D call: TRBD1 (5 bases). This CDR3 has 17 residues. Trimming cost V 7 bases and J 6 bases, with 27 bases left between them. From germline, CDR1 is SGHAT and CDR2 FQNNGV. The chain's CDR3 is CASTLRGGVGVFAEAFF. The CDR3 region has the DNA TGTGCCAGCACCCTAAGGGGCGGGGTGGGTGTTTTTGCTGAAGCTTTCTTT.

This clone has only a few counts. This chain links TRBV19 with TRBJ1-6; the D is unclear. Germline V gives CDR1 LNHDA, CDR2 SQIVND (reference sequence). CDR3 size: 16 residues. Trimming shortened V by 7 bases and J by 5 bases, and 18 bases separated the two germline ends. CDR3 in amino acids: CASKNIAELNNSPLHF. In DNA, the CDR3 is TGTGCCAGTAAGAATATTGCCGAGCTGAATAATTCACCCCTCCACTTT.

The chain has TRBV5-6 and TRBJ2-5; weak D call: TRBD2 (6 bases). The CDR3 covers 13 residues. CDR1 and CDR2 (germline): SGHDT, YYEEEE. V was clipped by 6 bases and J by 5 bases, with 14 bases between them. The CDR3 protein is CASTSSARETQYF. The CDR3, as DNA: TGTGCCAGCACCTCTAGCGCCCGCGAGACCCAGTACTTC. Full variable domain (rest looked up from reference TRBV5-6 and TRBJ2-5): DAGVTQSPTHLIKTRGQQVTLRCSPKSGHDTVSWYQQALGQGPQFIFQYYEEEERQRGNFPDRFSGHQFPNYSSELNVNALLLGDSALYLCASTSSARETQYFGPGTRLLVL.

V usage is TRBV18 and J usage is TRBJ1-4; the D gene is possibly TRBD1 (5 bases). The V and J ends lost 0 bases and 3 bases respectively, with 8 bases between them. CDR1 and CDR2 from the germline V gene are KGHSH and LQKENI. The CDR3 extends over 15 amino acids. The CDR3 region is CASSPPNRPNEKLFF. CDR3 DNA sequence: TGTGCCAGCTCACCACCGAACAGGCCTAATGAAAAACTGTTTTTT.

The V and J genes are TRBV5-4 and TRBJ2-5, with unresolved D. Trimming pared 0 bases from V and 4 bases from J, leaving 10 bases between. The CDR3 runs to 14 residues. Germline V lookup: CDR1 SGHNT, CDR2 YYREEE (reference sequence). CDR3 coding DNA: TGTGCCAGCAGCTTGGCAAGAGAGAGAGAGACCCAGTACTTC. It yields the protein CASSLARERETQYF.

This chain links TRBV6-4 with TRBJ2-3, with 13 bases lining up with TRBD2. J gave up 2 bases and V 4 bases, and 3 bases lay outside the gene matches. CDR3 length: 16 residues. Germline CDR1 MRHNA, CDR2 SNTAGT. CDR3 residues: CASSAGLAGVTDTQYF. CDR3 nucleotide sequence: TGTGCCAGCAGTGCTGGACTAGCGGGGGTCACAGATACGCAGTATTTT.

The sample holds a few counts of this clone. The chain has TRBV11-3 and TRBJ2-5; no firm D call. This CDR3 has 13 residues. Between the trimmed V and J ends, which lost 1 base and 5 bases, there was a span of 8 bases. Germline V gene sequence: CDR1 SGHNT, CDR2 YENEEA. CDR3 amino acids: CASSLAVEETQYF. Here the CDR3 DNA reads TGTGCCAGCAGCTTAGCCGTGGAGGAGACCCAGTACTTC. Supplemented by reference TRBV11-3 and TRBJ2-5, the full variable domain reads EAGVVQSPRYKIIEKKQPVAFWCNPISGHNTLYWYLQNLGQGPELLIRYENEEAVDDSQLPKDRFSAERLKGVDSTLKIQPAELGDSAVYLCASSLAVEETQYFGPGTRLLVL.

As for this clone: Germline and junction disagree at one end, which may indicate a read error. The chain recombines TRBV4-2 with TRBJ2-5, with 11 nucleotides matching TRBD2. CDR3 length: 15 residues. Germline V lookup: CDR1 LGHNA, CDR2 YNFKEQ. This CDR3 is CASSQGRLAGETQYF. The CDR3 DNA sequence: TGTGCCAGCAGTCAAGGTCGACTAGCGGGGGAGACCCAGTACTTC.

The chain links TRBV2 to TRBJ1-3; D uncertain. V lost 7 bases to trimming and J lost 0 bases, with 22 bases between them. Germline V CDR1 and CDR2: SNHLY, FYNNEI. CDR3 length: 18 residues. The CDR3 loop is CASTIIYGVLSSGNTIYF. CDR3 coding DNA: TGTGCCAGCACTATAATATACGGGGTACTCTCCTCTGGAAACACCATATATTTT.

The rearrangement links TRBV5-8 to TRBJ1-5, with 7 nucleotides matching TRBD1. The germline CDR1 and CDR2 sequences are SGHTS and YDEGEE. V shed 1 base and J 6 bases; nucleotides not matched to a gene: 7. The CDR3 extends over 15 amino acids. In nucleotides, the CDR3 is TGTGCCAGCAGCTTGCTCAGGGGGTTGGGTCAGCCCCAGCATTTT. It is translated as CASSLLRGLGQPQHF.

Regarding this clone: The same CDR3 can be traced to other DNA sequences in this sample. The V call is TRBV29-1, the J call TRBJ1-1; D is undetermined. This CDR3 is built from 13 residues. Germline CDR1 is SQVTM and CDR2 is ANQGSEA. Trimming pared 6 bases from V and 0 bases from J, leaving 11 bases between. The CDR3 DNA is TGCAGCGTGGAGCCTATATTGAACACTGAAGCTTTCTTT. It translates to CSVEPILNTEAFF.